The clone carrying this T cell receptor (beta chain) has at least ten counts. The antigen is unknown. Quantitative 5'-RACE was performed with molecular barcodes, and it yielded the TCR beta libraries. MiXCR was run by TCRdb on the 5' RACE reads, yielding one entry per CDR3 protein. The sample includes about 220,000 distinct CDR3 sequences, approximately 7.3% seen only once; the top ten take 14%. This specimen comes from a study of CD8 T cells in ankylosing spondylitis. Findings and limits, study-wide: Apparently characteristic of ankylosing spondylitis blood was a TCR beta motif (fewer than 10 highly homologous variants). Disease-linked clones proved CD8+ and comparatively uncommon in peripheral blood. Matched ankylosing spondylitis synovial fluid reportedly showed significant enrichment of disease-linked clones.

V gave up 4 bases and J gave up 3 bases, with 13 bases separating them. Germline V gives CDR1 DFQATT, CDR2 SNEGSKA (reference sequence). This CDR3 is built from 13 residues. This TCR was recovered from a male donor with ankylosing spondylitis. What was sequenced was blood, either unsorted or a sorted T cell fraction (not recorded which). The V call is TRBV20-1, the J call TRBJ2-7; D may correspond to TRBD1 or TRBD2 (5 bases each). The chain's CDR3 is CSATDMGSYEQYF. The CDR3 DNA sequence: TGCAGTGCTACGGACATGGGGAGCTACGAGCAGTACTTC.